One and the same sample provided the 14 T cell receptor beta chains below, sequenced in a study of cytomegalovirus exposure and HLA in healthy donors. Sequenced by immunoSEQ multiplex PCR; TCRdb stores in-frame clones only, minus some. The repertoire has 75,000 to 95,000 clones, 95% to 98% of them found once; the top ten carry 0.78%. Sequenced: PBMCs. The source of these receptors is a young man in good health and CMV-seronegative.

The chain uses TRBV15 and TRBJ2-1, with D possibly matching TRBD2 (6 bases). The ends were cut back, 3 bases at V and 4 bases at J, with 19 bases in the middle. The CDR3 spans 17 residues. Germline CDR1 LNHNV, CDR2 YYDKDF (reference sequence). CDR3 protein: CATSRPPPTGEYNEQFF. CDR3 sequence (DNA): TGTGCCACCAGCAGGCCCCCCCCGACGGGAGAGTACAATGAGCAGTTCTTC. Full variable domain (outside the CDR3, taken from reference TRBV15 and TRBJ2-1): DAMVIQNPRYQVTQFGKPVTLSCSQTLNHNVMYWYQQKSSQAPKLLFHYYDKDFNNEADTPDNFQSRRPNTSFCFLDIRSPGLGDTAMYLCATSRPPPTGEYNEQFFGPGTRLTVL.

This clone was observed a handful of times. This rearrangement joins TRBV4-2 to TRBJ1-1; D possibly corresponds to TRBD1 (6 bases). Germline V gene lookup returns CDR1 LGHNA and CDR2 YNFKEQ. The V and J ends lost 3 bases and 4 bases respectively, with 15 bases between them. The CDR3 contains 15 residues. CDR3 nucleotides: TGTGCCAGCAGCCATCCAGGGGTCCGGGGCACTGAAGCTTTCTTT. Amino acids: CASSHPGVRGTEAFF.

The chain couples TRBV6-6 to TRBJ1-1; TRBD1 is a possible D gene (6 bases). V was cut by 2 bases and J by 5 bases, with 15 bases left in between. CDR3 length: 15 residues. From germline, CDR1 is MNHNY and CDR2 SVGAGI (reference sequence). The CDR3 DNA reads as TGTGCCAGCAGTTACCCACAGGGAATGGAGACTGAAGCTTTCTTT. It yields the protein CASSYPQGMETEAFF.

This rearrangement joins TRBV27 to TRBJ2-5; TRBD2 is a possible D gene (7 bases). Germline CDR1 and CDR2: MNHEY and SMNVEV (reference sequence). Trimming left V 4 bases short and J 4 bases short, with 13 bases between. This CDR3 has 14 amino acids. CDR3 in amino acids: CASSYGGLPETQYF. In DNA form, the CDR3 reads TGTGCCAGCAGTTACGGGGGGCTCCCAGAGACCCAGTACTTC.

V gene TRBV7-2 combines with J gene TRBJ1-2, with 7 positions matching TRBD1. With 5 bases clipped from V and 1 base from J, the junction kept 4 bases outside the gene matches. Germline V CDR1 and CDR2: SGHTA, FQGNSA. The CDR3 contains 14 residues. CDR3 coding DNA: TGTGCCAGCAGCCGAGACAGGGTTAACTATGGCTACACCTTC. It is translated as CASSRDRVNYGYTF. Drawing the rest from reference TRBV7-2 and TRBJ1-2, the complete variable domain is GAGVSQSPSNKVTEKGKDVELRCDPISGHTALYWYRQSLGQGLEFLIYFQGNSAPDKSGLPSDRFSAERTGGSVSTLTIQRTQQEDSAVYLCASSRDRVNYGYTFGSGTRLTVV.

J is TRBJ1-3 and V is TRBV7-9; 9 bases fit TRBD1. V trimming: 4 bases; J trimming: 0 bases; junction bases outside the gene matches: 4. This CDR3 region has 16 residues. Germline CDR1 SEHNR, CDR2 FQNEAQ (reference sequence). The CDR3 reads CASSWTGAYSGNTIYF. The CDR3 DNA sequence: TGTGCCAGCAGCTGGACAGGGGCCTACTCTGGAAACACCATATATTTT.

This clone was seen a single time. The J gene is TRBJ2-7, the V gene TRBV30; no definite D call. Germline-derived CDR1 and CDR2 are GTSNPN and SVGIG (reference sequence). CDR3 length: 14 amino acids. The ends were cut back, 2 bases at V and 0 bases at J, with 11 bases in the middle. The CDR3 nucleotides are TGTGCCTGGAGTAAGAGCGAGAGCTCCTACGAGCAGTACTTC. Protein: CAWSKSESSYEQYF. The full variable domain, completed using reference TRBV30 and TRBJ2-7, is SQTIHQWPATLVQPVGSPLSLECTVEGTSNPNLYWYRQAAGRGLQLLFYSVGIGQISSEVPQNLSASRPQDRQFILSSKKLLLSDSGFYLCAWSKSESSYEQYFGPGTRLTVT.

The rearrangement uses TRBV19 and TRBJ1-1; unclear D gene. Per the germline V gene, CDR1 is LNHDA and CDR2 is SQIVND (reference sequence). V was cut by 6 bases and J by 0 bases, with 11 bases left in between. The CDR3 extends over 14 amino acids. This CDR3 reads CASSRESVNTEAFF. CDR3 bases: TGTGCCAGTAGCCGGGAGAGCGTGAACACTGAAGCTTTCTTT.

The V and J genes are TRBV28 and TRBJ2-3; 7 bases align to TRBD1. The CDR3 has 17 amino acids. Germline lookup yields CDR1 MDHEN and CDR2 SYDVKM. Trimming cost V 3 bases and J 0 bases; bases outside gene matches: 9. This CDR3 is CASSFRGRGTSTDTQYF. DNA of the CDR3: TGTGCCAGCAGTTTCCGCGGCAGGGGGACAAGCACAGATACGCAGTATTTT.

The chain links TRBV10-3 to TRBJ1-1; 7 positions match TRBD1. CDR1 ENHRY and CDR2 SYGVKD come from the germline V gene. J gave up 2 bases and V 10 bases, and 10 bases lay outside the gene matches. The CDR3 runs 14 residues. In DNA, the CDR3 is TGTGCCACTACCAGACAGGGCGCTAACACTGAAGCTTTCTTT. This codes for CATTRQGANTEAFF.

The rearrangement uses TRBV9 and TRBJ2-1; D remains ambiguous. The germline gives CDR1 SGDLS, CDR2 YYNGEE. V lost 1 base, J lost 9 bases, and 8 bases lay in between. The CDR3 has 12 amino acids. CDR3 DNA sequence: TGTGCCAGCAGCGTATCGGGTCTTGAGCAGTTCTTC. This translates into CASSVSGLEQFF.

The rearrangement joins TRBV2 to TRBJ2-1; D possibly corresponds to TRBD2 (6 bases). V shed 7 bases and J shed 4 bases, with 14 bases lying between them. The CDR3 consists of 14 residues. Germline CDR1 SNHLY, CDR2 FYNNEI. The CDR3 coding sequence is TGTGCCAGCACCGGGGGTACTCTGTACAATGAGCAGTTCTTC. Translation gives CASTGGTLYNEQFF.

The V and J genes are TRBV5-6 and TRBJ1-2, with D perhaps matching TRBD1 (5 bases). V lost 2 bases and J lost 3, with 14 bases in between. The CDR3 is 15 amino acids. Germline assignment: CDR1 SGHDT and CDR2 YYEEEE. This CDR3 reads CASSFADSSYYGYTF. In DNA, the CDR3 is TGTGCCAGCAGCTTTGCCGACAGCTCCTACTATGGCTACACCTTC.

The rearrangement joins TRBV30 to TRBJ2-1, with D possibly being TRBD1 (7 bases). V lost 4 bases, J lost 9 bases, and 13 bases lay in between. CDR1 and CDR2 (germline): GTSNPN, SVGIG (reference sequence). The CDR3 runs to 12 residues. CDR3 nucleotide sequence: TGTGCCTGGACTGGAGGGGGCTTTGAGCAGTTCTTC. Amino acid sequence: CAWTGGGFEQFF. Combining the CDR3 with reference TRBV30 and TRBJ2-1 gives the whole variable domain SQTIHQWPATLVQPVGSPLSLECTVEGTSNPNLYWYRQAAGRGLQLLFYSVGIGQISSEVPQNLSASRPQDRQFILSSKKLLLSDSGFYLCAWTGGGFEQFFGPGTRLTVL.